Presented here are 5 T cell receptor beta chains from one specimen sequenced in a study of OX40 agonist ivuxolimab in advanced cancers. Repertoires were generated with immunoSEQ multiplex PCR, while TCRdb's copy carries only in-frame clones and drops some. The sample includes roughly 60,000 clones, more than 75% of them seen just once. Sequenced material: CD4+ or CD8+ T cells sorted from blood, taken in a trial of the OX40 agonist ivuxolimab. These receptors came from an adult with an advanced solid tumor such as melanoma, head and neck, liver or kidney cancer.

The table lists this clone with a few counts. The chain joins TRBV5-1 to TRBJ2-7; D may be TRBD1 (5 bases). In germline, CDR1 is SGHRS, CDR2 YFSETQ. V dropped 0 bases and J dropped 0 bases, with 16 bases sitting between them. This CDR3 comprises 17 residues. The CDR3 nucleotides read TGCGCCAGCAGCTTGGGGGGCCAGGGTTGGGACTCCTACGAGCAGTACTTC. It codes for CASSLGGQGWDSYEQYF.

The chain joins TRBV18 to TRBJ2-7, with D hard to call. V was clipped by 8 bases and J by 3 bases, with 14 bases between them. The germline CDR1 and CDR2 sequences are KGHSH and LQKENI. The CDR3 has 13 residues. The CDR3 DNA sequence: TGTGCCAGCACCAAGACAACAATCTACGAGCAGTACTTC. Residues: CASTKTTIYEQYF.

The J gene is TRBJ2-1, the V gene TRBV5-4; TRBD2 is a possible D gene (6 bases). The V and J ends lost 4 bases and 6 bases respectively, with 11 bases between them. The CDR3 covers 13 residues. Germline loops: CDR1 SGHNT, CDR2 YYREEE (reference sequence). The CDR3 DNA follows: TGTGCCAGCAGCCCGGGACTCGTCAATGAGCAGTTCTTC. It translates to CASSPGLVNEQFF.

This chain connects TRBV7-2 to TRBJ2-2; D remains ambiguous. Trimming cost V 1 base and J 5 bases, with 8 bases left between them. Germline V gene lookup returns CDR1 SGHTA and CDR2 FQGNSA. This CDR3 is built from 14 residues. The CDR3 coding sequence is TGTGCCAGCAGCTTAGACGGCTCGACCGGGGAGCTGTTTTTT. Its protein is CASSLDGSTGELFF.

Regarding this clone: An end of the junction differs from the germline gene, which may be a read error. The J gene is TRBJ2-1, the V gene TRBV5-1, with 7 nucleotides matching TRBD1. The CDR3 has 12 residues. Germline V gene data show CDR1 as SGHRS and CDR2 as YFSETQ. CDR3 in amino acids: CASSWATGELVF. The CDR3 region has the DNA TGCGCCAGCAGCTGGGCCACAGGGGAATTGGTCTTC.